These 2 T cell receptor beta chains originate from one sample sequenced in a study of blood T cells in healthy people across ages. Sample-barcoded 5' priming and a J-beta primer mix drove a second PCR of roughly 7 to 11 cycles. TCRdb called the 5' RACE reads again in MiXCR, with one record for every CDR3 protein. The data contain approximately 600,000 distinct CDR3 sequences, around three fifths of them singletons. The sequenced material came from blood. These receptors were taken from a man aged 55 to 70 in good health.

V and J are TRBV5-4 and TRBJ1-2, with 8 bases aligning to TRBD1. After removal of 2 bases from V and 4 bases from J, the junction contained 4 bases not matched to a gene. The germline V gene has CDR1 SGHNT and CDR2 YYREEE (reference sequence). The CDR3 is 14 amino acids. The CDR3 sequence is CASSFSGGIYGYTF. CDR3 nucleotide sequence: TGTGCCAGCAGCTTTTCAGGGGGCATCTATGGCTACACCTTC.

This clonotype was counted between two and nine times. The V and J genes are TRBV20-1 and TRBJ2-5; tentative D call: TRBD2 (5 bases). CDR1 is DFQATT, CDR2 SNEGSKA, per germline (reference sequence). The V and J ends lost 0 bases and 2 bases respectively, with 10 bases between them. The CDR3 length is 14 residues. CDR3 region: CSARDGLAQETQYF. The CDR3, as DNA: TGCAGTGCTAGAGATGGGCTAGCACAAGAGACCCAGTACTTC.